The clone carrying this TCR beta chain was seen once. Germline values: CDR1 LNHDA, CDR2 SQIVND (reference sequence). Trimming took off 0 bases at V and 4 bases at J, with 1 base between the two ends. CDR3 length: 12 residues. The data are from a study of control samples from healthy donors and cancer patients. Some clones are missing from TCRdb's copy, which holds only in-frame ones; the method was immunoSEQ multiplex PCR. The sample gives 99,000 or so clones, roughly four fifths of which show up once; 1.5% to 2.5% is in the top ten. The gene calls are TRBV19 and TRBJ1-5; no clear D gene. This TCR was recovered from a man aged 60 to 69 in good health. The sequenced material came from blood. The CDR3: CASSIENQPQHF. As DNA, the CDR3 is TGTGCCAGTAGTATAGAGAATCAGCCCCAGCATTTT.